This T cell receptor beta chain was identified in a study of T cells in Graves' hyperthyroidism and ophthalmopathy. This clonotype was detected many times. The CDR3 totals 12 residues. CDR1 and CDR2 from the germline V gene are MNHEY and SVGEGT. V was clipped by 8 bases and J by 5 bases, with 12 bases between them. Amplification targeted TCR beta CDR3 regions from RNA transcripts. Carried out on the TCR CDR3, a first-round RT-PCR used the HTBI primer set. TCRdb itself ran the multiplex PCR reads through MiXCR, one entry per CDR3 protein. The table shows hundreds of thousands of distinct CDR3 sequences, with about 14% occurring only once.

The chain employs TRBV6-2 or TRBV6-3 and TRBJ1-2; D unclear. This sequence originates from a woman under 30 with Graves' hyperthyroidism. The sample consisted of blood. The CDR3 is CASSTGFYGYTF. The CDR3 DNA reads TGTGCCAGCTCGACGGGCTTTTATGGCTACACCTTC.